One sample yielded the 17 T cell receptor beta chains listed below, sequenced in a study of cytomegalovirus exposure and HLA in healthy donors. PCR primers comprised 60 Vbeta and 13 Jbeta primers. The protocol was immunoSEQ multiplex PCR, while the TCRdb copy is restricted to in-frame clones and leaves out a portion. The sample lists tens of thousands of clones, roughly 76% occurring once. Material for sequencing was PBMCs. All receptors come from a woman aged 25 to 45 in good health and CMV-seronegative.

The chain recombines TRBV28 with TRBJ1-3; D may be TRBD1 (5 bases). CDR3 length: 17 amino acids. With 5 bases removed from V and 1 base from J, the gap between germline ends came to 18 bases. CDR1 MDHEN and CDR2 SYDVKM come from the germline V gene. CDR3 sequence: CASSPPGGEYSGNTIYF. The DNA of the CDR3 is TGTGCCAGCAGTCCCCCCGGGGGGGAGTATTCTGGAAACACCATATATTTT.

Only a few counts were recorded for this clone. J is TRBJ2-1 and V is TRBV29-1, with 13 bases aligning to TRBD2. Trimming took 4 bases from V and 0 from J; bases not matched to a gene: 6. This CDR3 is built from 17 residues. Germline CDR1 and CDR2: SQVTM and ANQGSEA. CDR3 sequence (DNA): TGCAGCGTTGTGAGACTAGCGGGAGGATTCTCCTACAATGAGCAGTTCTTC. Residues: CSVVRLAGGFSYNEQFF.

CDR3 protein: CASSPMTGIGYEQYF. CDR3 DNA: TGCGCCAGCAGCCCGATGACAGGGATCGGCTACGAGCAGTACTTC. The chain couples TRBV5-1 to TRBJ2-7; 7 bases fit TRBD1. Germline trimming cut 4 bases from V and 3 bases from J; bases unmatched to any gene: 10. This CDR3 is built from 15 residues. CDR1 is SGHRS and CDR2 is YFSETQ in the germline V gene.

This chain joins TRBV7-2 and TRBJ2-3, with a possible D match to TRBD1 (6 bases). The CDR3 length is 13 residues. Trimming cost V 4 bases and J 5 bases, with 10 bases left between them. Germline loops: CDR1 SGHTA, CDR2 FQGNSA. The CDR3 loop is CASSSWTVDTQYF. The CDR3 region has the DNA TGTGCCAGCAGCTCCTGGACAGTAGATACGCAGTATTTT.

The V call is TRBV27, the J call TRBJ1-1; D not certain. The CDR3 runs 14 residues. Trimming pared 3 bases from V and 4 bases from J, leaving 12 bases between. Germline CDR1 is MNHEY and CDR2 is SMNVEV (reference sequence). Here the CDR3 DNA reads TGTGCCAGCAGTTTCCGGGGAAGGAGCACTGAAGCTTTCTTT. It codes for CASSFRGRSTEAFF.

The chain recombines TRBV28 with TRBJ1-5; D remains unclear. The germline V gene encodes CDR1 MDHEN and CDR2 SYDVKM. V was shortened by 4 bases and J by 3 bases, with 13 bases between the two germline ends. The CDR3 is 15 amino acids. The CDR3 coding sequence is TGTGCCAGCAGTTCGGGGAGACGACCCAATCAGCCCCAGCATTTT. It yields the protein CASSSGRRPNQPQHF. The complete variable domain, with remaining parts taken from reference TRBV28 and TRBJ1-5, reads DVKVTQSSRYLVKRTGEKVFLECVQDMDHENMFWYRQDPGLGLRLIYFSYDVKMKEKGDIPEGYSVSREKKERFSLILESASTNQTSMYLCASSSGRRPNQPQHFGDGTRLSIL.

This clone was seen more than once but under ten times. The gene calls are TRBV25-1 and TRBJ1-1, with 7 bases lining up with TRBD1. Germline CDR1 reads MGHDK; CDR2 reads SYGVNS. The CDR3 totals 13 residues. With V trimmed by 5 bases and J by 3 bases, 3 bases remained unmatched. CDR3 DNA: TGTGCCAGCAGTAGAGGGGGCTACACTGAAGCTTTCTTT. It encodes CASSRGGYTEAFF. Supplemented by reference TRBV25-1 and TRBJ1-1, the full variable domain reads EADIYQTPRYLVIGTGKKITLECSQTMGHDKMYWYQQDPGMELHLIHYSYGVNSTEKGDLSSESTVSRIRTEHFPLTLESARPSHTSQYLCASSRGGYTEAFFGQGTRLTVV.

This chain links TRBV28 with TRBJ1-2; the match to TRBD1 covers 8 bases. The V gene end was trimmed by 3 bases and the J gene end by 2 bases; junction bases not matched to a gene: 2. The CDR3 is 14 residues long. The germline V gene encodes CDR1 MDHEN and CDR2 SYDVKM. The CDR3 reads CASSLGTGNYGYTF. The CDR3 region has the DNA TGTGCCAGCAGTTTGGGGACAGGAAACTATGGCTACACCTTC.

This clone was detected once. The V call is TRBV10-3, the J call TRBJ2-5; 7 bases align to TRBD2. The V segment lost 6 bases and the J segment 1 base; nucleotides outside the gene matches: 5. This CDR3 has 14 amino acids. In germline, CDR1 is ENHRY, CDR2 SYGVKD. The CDR3 sequence: CAIRSGGGQETQYF. DNA for the CDR3: TGTGCCATCAGGTCGGGCGGGGGCCAAGAGACCCAGTACTTC.

The V and J genes are TRBV27 and TRBJ2-1, with D possibly TRBD1 on 6 matching bases. The CDR3 has 15 amino acids. V dropped 7 bases and J dropped 1 base, with 14 bases sitting between them. Looked up from germline, CDR1 is MNHEY and CDR2 is SMNVEV (reference sequence). CDR3 sequence (DNA): TGTGCCAGCACAAAACAGGGACCATCCTACAATGAGCAGTTCTTC. It yields the protein CASTKQGPSYNEQFF.

The chain couples TRBV15 to TRBJ2-5; the match to TRBD2 covers 11 bases. CDR3 length equals 15 residues. V trimming: 4 bases; J trimming: 1 base; junction bases outside the gene matches: 2. CDR1 is LNHNV and CDR2 is YYDKDF in the germline V gene (reference sequence). The CDR3 sequence: CATSIGLAGQETQYF. The CDR3 region has the DNA TGTGCCACCAGCATCGGACTAGCGGGCCAAGAGACCCAGTACTTC.

The rearrangement uses TRBV19 and TRBJ2-3; TRBD1 might be the D (6 bases). From germline, CDR1 is LNHDA and CDR2 SQIVND (reference sequence). The CDR3 is made up of 15 amino acids. V was clipped by 5 bases and J by 1 base, with 13 bases between them. CDR3 in DNA: TGTGCCAGTAGTCTCAGGACAGTGCGCACAGATACGCAGTATTTT. It specifies CASSLRTVRTDTQYF.

Only a few counts were recorded for this clone. CDR3 nucleotides: TGTGCCAGCAGTTCCTGGGACAGAATCTCTGGAAACACCATATATTTT. It is translated as CASSSWDRISGNTIYF. The chain combines TRBV28 with TRBJ1-3; 7 bases map to TRBD1. This CDR3 comprises 16 residues. From germline, CDR1 is MDHEN and CDR2 SYDVKM. V lost 4 bases to trimming and J lost 0 bases; unmatched junction nucleotides: 6.

The chain joins TRBV7-8 to TRBJ1-2; 7 bases match TRBD1. Germline CDR1 and CDR2: SGHVS and FQNEAQ. This CDR3 has 17 amino acids. The J segment lost 2 bases and the V segment lost 1 base, leaving 10 bases of the junction unmatched. CDR3 DNA sequence: TGTGCCAGCAGCTTAGGGAAACCGGGACAGAAAAACTATGGCTACACCTTC. This translates into CASSLGKPGQKNYGYTF.

This chain links TRBV27 with TRBJ2-5; 8 bases map to TRBD1. CDR3 length: 15 residues. The germline V gene encodes CDR1 MNHEY and CDR2 SMNVEV (reference sequence). The V gene end was trimmed by 2 bases and the J gene end by 3 bases; junction bases not matched to a gene: 5. Here the CDR3 reads CASSLGGQGEETQYF. The CDR3 nucleotides read TGTGCCAGCAGTTTAGGAGGACAGGGAGAAGAGACCCAGTACTTC.

As regards this clone: The junction departs from the called germline gene at one end, perhaps through a read error. The chain couples TRBV7-9 to TRBJ2-7; D gene uncertain. CDR1 is SEHNR and CDR2 is FQNEAQ in the germline V gene (reference sequence). This CDR3 comprises 12 residues. The chain's CDR3 is CSSSFLSYEQYF. The CDR3 coding sequence is TGTTCCAGCAGCTTCCTCTCCTACGAGCAGTACTTC.

The chain recombines TRBV7-8 with TRBJ2-1, with D perhaps matching TRBD2 (5 bases). Trimming cost V 7 bases and J 2 bases, with 15 bases left between them. Germline CDR1 reads SGHVS; CDR2 reads FQNEAQ. This CDR3 has 15 residues. The CDR3 bases are TGTGCCAGCACCGAGGACCCGGGGACCTACAATGAGCAGTTCTTC. Protein sequence: CASTEDPGTYNEQFF. The full variable domain, completed using reference TRBV7-8 and TRBJ2-1, is GAGVSQSPRYKVAKRGQDVALRCDPISGHVSLFWYQQALGQGPEFLTYFQNEAQLDKSGLPSDRFFAERPEGSVSTLKIQRTQQEDSAVYLCASTEDPGTYNEQFFGPGTRLTVL.